The present T cell receptor beta chain was sequenced within a study of shared clonotypes between healthy human individuals. Study-level points and caveats: Non-shared clonotypes were found to have lower generation probabilities than the clonotypes that were shared by all four of the sorted-subset donors. The naive CD4 repertoires of a handful of donors were compared, and about 5% of clonotypes were shared. Donors were few, which limited the genetic and exposure-history diversity represented.

Methods used by the authors: Filtering differed, since immunoSEQ gave only junction sequences and no quality scores. Sequenced by immunoSEQ multiplex PCR; TCRdb stores in-frame clones only, minus some. V and J calls plus clone size are reproduced from that table; the DNA served to infer D and trimming. In the table there are 2 million to 2.5 million clones, 85% to 95% of which are singletons. Germline V lookup: CDR1 MDHEN, CDR2 SYDVKM. V lost 6 bases, J lost 5 bases, and 8 bases stayed unmatched. This CDR3 comprises 14 residues. Notes on this clone: Its antigen is unidentified.

The sample comprised naive CD4+ T cells from PBMCs. Documented subset: CD45RA+ positively selected. The chain uses TRBV28 and TRBJ2-7, with 9 bases fitting TRBD1. The clonotype was recovered from a man aged 18 to 30 in good health. Some clones in this sample may be carry-over from other donors' samples. The CDR3, as DNA: TGTGCCAGCAGCGAACAGGGGGCCAGGGACGAGCAGTACTTC. It is translated as CASSEQGARDEQYF.